Presented here are 10 T cell receptor beta chains from one specimen sequenced in a study of blood T cell repertoires in COVID-19. Sequencing used immunoSEQ multiplex PCR; TCRdb keeps in-frame clones, though not all of them. The sample lists fewer than 200,000 clones, roughly 91% seen once, with about 2.1% in the top ten. The sample taken for sequencing was peripheral blood. The receptors originated from a man between 50 and 59 years old who had recovered from COVID-19.

The J gene is TRBJ2-2, the V gene TRBV28; 10 nucleotides agree with TRBD1. The CDR3 is 17 residues long. Germline V gene lookup returns CDR1 MDHEN and CDR2 SYDVKM. Unmatched junction bases numbered 9, after V lost 6 bases and J lost 2 bases. CDR3 amino acids: CASSIRQGASNTGELFF. CDR3 nucleotide sequence: TGTGCCAGCAGCATACGACAGGGGGCGTCCAACACCGGGGAGCTGTTTTTT.

This chain joins TRBV6-2 or TRBV6-3 and TRBJ1-1, with a tentative D call TRBD1 (5 bases). Germline V gene lookup returns CDR1 MNHEY and CDR2 SVGEGT. The CDR3 loop spans 14 amino acids. Between the trimmed V and J ends, which lost 6 bases and 10 bases, there was a span of 21 bases. The CDR3 here is CASSTRDRTGGAFF. The CDR3 DNA reads as TGTGCCAGCAGCACGCGGGACCGAACAGGCGGAGCTTTCTTT.

This clone has just a few counts. The chain carries TRBV28 and TRBJ1-6, with a possible D match to TRBD1 (6 bases). Germline CDR1 is MDHEN and CDR2 is SYDVKM. This CDR3 comprises 14 residues. V was shortened by 8 bases and J by 7 bases, with 15 bases between the two germline ends. The CDR3 region is CASGGAGDNSPLHF. The CDR3 nucleotides are TGTGCCAGCGGGGGGGCAGGCGACAATTCACCCCTCCACTTT.

This chain joins TRBV13 and TRBJ2-4; 12 nucleotides match TRBD2. The CDR3 totals 22 residues. CDR1 is PRHDT, CDR2 FYEKMQ, per germline (reference sequence). V lost 2 bases and J lost 1; bases outside the gene matches: 18. CDR3 sequence reads: CASSLRGYRTSGMDEAKNIQYF. Here the CDR3 DNA reads TGTGCCAGCAGCTTAAGGGGGTATCGGACTAGCGGGATGGATGAGGCCAAAAACATTCAGTACTTC.

In DNA, the CDR3 is TGTGCCAGCAGCCGCGGGGAGCTGTTTTTT. The encoded protein is CASSRGELFF. The chain joins TRBV28 to TRBJ2-2; D call uncertain. The CDR3 extends over 10 amino acids. Germline V gene sequence: CDR1 MDHEN, CDR2 SYDVKM. The V and J ends lost 6 bases and 7 bases respectively, with 3 bases between them.

The rearrangement links TRBV10-3 to TRBJ1-2, with unresolved D. The CDR3 contains 14 residues. CDR1 ENHRY and CDR2 SYGVKD come from the germline V gene. Trimming took off 2 bases at V and 3 bases at J, with 10 bases between the two ends. CDR3 protein: CAISEGPSDYGYTF. CDR3 DNA: TGTGCCATCAGTGAGGGGCCGTCCGACTATGGCTACACCTTC.

V is TRBV11-2 and J is TRBJ1-2; the D gene is possibly TRBD1 (5 bases). Trimming cost V 5 bases and J 8 bases, with 12 bases left between them. Germline V lookup: CDR1 SGHAT, CDR2 FQNNGV. CDR3 length equals 12 residues. In nucleotides, the CDR3 is TGTGCCAGCAGCGGCGGGGGGTCGGGCTACACCTTC. This encodes CASSGGGSGYTF. Together with reference TRBV11-2 and TRBJ1-2, the CDR3 gives the full variable domain: EAGVAQSPRYKIIEKRQSVAFWCNPISGHATLYWYQQILGQGPKLLIQFQNNGVVDDSQLPKDRFSAERLKGVDSTLKIQPAKLEDSAVYLCASSGGGSGYTFGSGTRLTVV.

In DNA, the CDR3 is TGTGCCAGCAGCCGGAGACAGGGAAAGACCTACGAGCAGTACTTC. It is translated as CASSRRQGKTYEQYF. This chain uses TRBV5-4 with TRBJ2-7; the match to TRBD1 covers 7 bases. Germline trimming cut 4 bases from V and 2 bases from J; bases unmatched to any gene: 9. Germline CDR1 reads SGHNT; CDR2 reads YYREEE (reference sequence). This CDR3 has 15 amino acids.

A word on this clone: This same CDR3 is encoded by further DNA sequences in the sample. This chain links TRBV29-1 with TRBJ1-2, with a tentative D call TRBD1 (6 bases). The CDR3 spans 12 residues. V was pared by 4 bases and J by 1 base, with 7 bases between. The germline CDR1 and CDR2 sequences are SQVTM and ANQGSEA. The CDR3 protein is CSVADSNYGYTF. CDR3 DNA sequence: TGCAGCGTTGCGGACAGTAACTATGGCTACACCTTC.

The chain is built from TRBV18 and TRBJ1-2; perhaps TRBD1 as D (5 bases). Trimming shortened V by 6 bases and J by 2 bases, and 19 bases separated the two germline ends. The CDR3 has 16 amino acids. Looked up from germline, CDR1 is KGHSH and CDR2 is LQKENI. CDR3 sequence reads: CASSVVIADMNYGYTF. As DNA, the CDR3 is TGTGCCAGCTCGGTTGTGATTGCGGACATGAACTATGGCTACACCTTC.